This section outlines one TCR beta chain sequence together with its context. This record comes from a study of blood T cell repertoires in COVID-19. Study as a whole: T cells, B-cell-depleted T cells, or PBMCs supplied cDNA or gDNA.

J gave up 7 bases and V 1 base, and 0 bases lay outside the gene matches. CDR3 length: 14 amino acids. Germline loops: CDR1 SGHTA, CDR2 FQGNSA. Some clones are missing from TCRdb's copy, which holds only in-frame ones; the method was immunoSEQ multiplex PCR. This table has around 70,000 clones, approximately 82% appearing once. The TCR originated in a man in his sixties with acute or convalescent COVID-19. Sequencing was done on a sample of peripheral blood. The V gene is TRBV7-2, the J gene TRBJ1-4; 10 nucleotides match TRBD1. The CDR3 here is CASSLGTGGEKLFF. CDR3 coding DNA: TGTGCCAGCAGCTTAGGGACAGGGGGTGAAAAACTGTTTTTT.